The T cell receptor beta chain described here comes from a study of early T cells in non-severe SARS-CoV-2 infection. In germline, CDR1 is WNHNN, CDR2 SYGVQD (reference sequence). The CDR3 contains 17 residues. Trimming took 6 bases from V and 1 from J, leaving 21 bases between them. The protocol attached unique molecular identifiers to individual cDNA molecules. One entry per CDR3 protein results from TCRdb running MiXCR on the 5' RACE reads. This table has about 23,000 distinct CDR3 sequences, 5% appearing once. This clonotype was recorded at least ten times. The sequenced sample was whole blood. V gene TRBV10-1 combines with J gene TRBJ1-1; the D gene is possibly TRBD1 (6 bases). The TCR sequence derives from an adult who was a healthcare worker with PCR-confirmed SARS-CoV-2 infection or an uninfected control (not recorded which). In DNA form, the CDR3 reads TGCGCCAGCAGAATTCCCTTGACGGGGGCAACGAACACTGAAGCTTTCTTT. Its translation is CASRIPLTGATNTEAFF.